A single sample gave rise to the 2 T cell receptor beta chains below, sequenced in a study of control samples from healthy donors and cancer patients. Libraries were prepared by immunoSEQ multiplex PCR; TCRdb keeps only in-frame clonotypes and omits some of them. The sample contains around 190,000 clones, roughly 90% of which appear only once. The material sequenced was blood. The receptor set was obtained from a woman aged 45-59 years in good health.

The V and J genes are TRBV30 and TRBJ1-5, with TRBD1 matching over 8 bases. After removal of 2 bases from V and 4 bases from J, the junction contained 4 bases not matched to a gene. The CDR3 runs to 14 residues. The germline CDR1 and CDR2 sequences are GTSNPN and SVGIG (reference sequence). The CDR3 region is CAWSQGAGNQPQHF. The CDR3 DNA reads as TGTGCCTGGAGTCAGGGGGCAGGGAATCAGCCCCAGCATTTT. Using reference TRBV30 and TRBJ1-5 for the parts outside the CDR3, the full variable domain is SQTIHQWPATLVQPVGSPLSLECTVEGTSNPNLYWYRQAAGRGLQLLFYSVGIGQISSEVPQNLSASRPQDRQFILSSKKLLLSDSGFYLCAWSQGAGNQPQHFGDGTRLSIL.

The chain links TRBV24-1 to TRBJ2-7; TRBD1 matches 10 bases. The J segment lost 4 bases and the V segment lost 6 bases, leaving 8 bases of the junction unmatched. The length of the CDR3 is 15 residues. The germline gives CDR1 KGHDR, CDR2 SFDVKD. CDR3 in DNA: TGTGCCACCAGTCCCAGCGGGACAGGGGCTTACGAGCAGTACTTC. Translating it yields CATSPSGTGAYEQYF.